This TCR beta chain was captured by sequencing in a study of control samples from healthy donors and cancer patients. Germline V lookup: CDR1 MNHNS, CDR2 SASEGT. The CDR3 runs to 15 residues. Trimming left V 3 bases short and J 9 bases short, with 18 bases between. Profiling relied on immunoSEQ multiplex PCR, and the TCRdb table lists in-frame clones only, not all of them. The sample yields some 250,000 clones, almost 85% seen once. The receptor was isolated from a woman aged 55-75 years with lung cancer. The V and J genes are TRBV6-1 and TRBJ2-1; D may be TRBD1 (6 bases). Source material: PBMCs. The CDR3 bases are TGTGCCAGCAGTGACACCGGGACATATAGGGCTGAGCAGTTCTTC. It specifies CASSDTGTYRAEQFF.